This TCR beta chain comes out of a study of T cells in tuberculosis. Method: immunoSEQ multiplex PCR; TCRdb's copy keeps in-frame clones and lacks some. The table has tens of thousands of clones, about 92% seen once; the top ten hold just under 5%. V lost 7 bases and J lost 5; bases outside the gene matches: 15. This CDR3 has 16 residues. Germline CDR1 is SNHLY and CDR2 is FYNNEI. The gene calls are TRBV2 and TRBJ2-3, with 7 bases matching TRBD2. The sequence was collected from a donor between 10 and 35 years old with latent tuberculosis or without tuberculosis infection. Source material: PBMCs. CDR3 in amino acids: CASTNGASGTGDTQYF. The CDR3, as DNA: TGTGCCAGCACCAACGGGGCGAGCGGGACGGGAGATACGCAGTATTTT.